This T cell receptor (beta chain) was captured in a study of Graves' ophthalmopathy and Graves' hyperthyroidism. Study conclusions and caveats: Ophthalmopathy cases were distinguished from stable hyperthyroidism by a 13-signature model, reaching approximately 87% sensitivity and around 81% specificity. Most thyroid-expanded clonotypes exceeding 0.001 frequency were also found in blood.

J gave up 4 bases and V 6 bases, and 6 bases lay outside the gene matches. The CDR3 runs to 13 residues. CDR1 is SQVTM and CDR2 is ANQGSEA in the germline V gene. This clonotype showed up many times. As yet, its antigen is unknown. Amplifying from RNA transcripts, the study obtained TCR beta CDR3 regions. HTBI primers served in a first-round RT-PCR, which a second-round multiplex PCR followed. Via MiXCR, TCRdb re-called the multiplex PCR reads, giving one row per CDR3 protein. The table has 600,000 to 950,000 distinct CDR3 sequences, roughly 40% seen once; the top ten hold 44%. Ineligible for inclusion were patients with other autoimmune diseases, uncontrolled infections, pregnancy or lactation. Thyroid ultrasound, orbital computed tomography, TRAb, serum thyroxine and clinical symptoms formed the basis of diagnosis.

The chain recombines TRBV29-1 with TRBJ1-3, with TRBD1 identical over 7 bases. Specimen: peripheral blood. The receptor was derived from an adult man with Graves' ophthalmopathy. The CDR3 bases are TGCAGCGTCGGTACAGGGGCCGGAAACACCATATATTTT. It codes for CSVGTGAGNTIYF.